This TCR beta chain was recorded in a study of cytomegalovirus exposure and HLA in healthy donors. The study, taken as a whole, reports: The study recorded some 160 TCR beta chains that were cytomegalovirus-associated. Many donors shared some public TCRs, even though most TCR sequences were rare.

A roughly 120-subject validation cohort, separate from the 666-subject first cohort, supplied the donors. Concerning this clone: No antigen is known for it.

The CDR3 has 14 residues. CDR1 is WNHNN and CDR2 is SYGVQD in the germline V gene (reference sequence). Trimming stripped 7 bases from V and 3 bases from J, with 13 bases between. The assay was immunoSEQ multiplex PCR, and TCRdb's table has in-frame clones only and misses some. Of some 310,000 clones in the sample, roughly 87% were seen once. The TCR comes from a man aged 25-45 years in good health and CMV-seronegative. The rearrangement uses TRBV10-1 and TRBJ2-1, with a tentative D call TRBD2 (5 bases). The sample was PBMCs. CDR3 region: CASTVGRVYNEQFF. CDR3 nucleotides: TGCGCCAGCACCGTCGGGCGGGTCTACAATGAGCAGTTCTTC.